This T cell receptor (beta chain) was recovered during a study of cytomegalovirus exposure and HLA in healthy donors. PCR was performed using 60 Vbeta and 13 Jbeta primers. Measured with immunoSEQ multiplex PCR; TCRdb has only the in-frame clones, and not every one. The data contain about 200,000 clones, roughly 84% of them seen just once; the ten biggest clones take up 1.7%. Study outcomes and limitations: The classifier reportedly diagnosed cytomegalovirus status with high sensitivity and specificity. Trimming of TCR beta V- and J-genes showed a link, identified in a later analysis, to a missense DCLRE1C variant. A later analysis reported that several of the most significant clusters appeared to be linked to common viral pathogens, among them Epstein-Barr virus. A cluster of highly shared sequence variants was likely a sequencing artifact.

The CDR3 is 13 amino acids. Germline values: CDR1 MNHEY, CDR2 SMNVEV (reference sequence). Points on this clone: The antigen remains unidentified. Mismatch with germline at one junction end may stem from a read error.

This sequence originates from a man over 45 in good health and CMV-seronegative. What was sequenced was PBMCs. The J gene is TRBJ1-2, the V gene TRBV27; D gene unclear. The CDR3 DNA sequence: TGTGCCAGCAGTTTCCAACTCAACTATGACTACACCTTC. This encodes CASSFQLNYDYTF.